The T cell receptor (beta chain) described here comes from a study of shared clonotypes between healthy human individuals. Sequencing was performed with immunoSEQ multiplex PCR; in TCRdb, only in-frame clones are kept and a portion is missing. Here the sample spans some 1 million clones, roughly 80% being singletons. This clone has just one count. CDR3 size: 16 residues. Germline-derived CDR1 and CDR2 are SGHRS and YFSETQ. J was trimmed by 3 bases and V by 3 bases; bases with no gene match: 5. Sequencing was done on a sample of memory CD4+ T cells sorted from blood. Regarding subset: CD45RA-negative fraction. This TCR derives from a young man in good health. V gene TRBV5-1 combines with J gene TRBJ2-7, with TRBD2 identical over 14 bases. The CDR3 region is CASSSGTSGGLYEQYF. The CDR3 DNA sequence: TGCGCCAGCAGCTCCGGGACTAGCGGGGGCCTCTACGAGCAGTACTTC.